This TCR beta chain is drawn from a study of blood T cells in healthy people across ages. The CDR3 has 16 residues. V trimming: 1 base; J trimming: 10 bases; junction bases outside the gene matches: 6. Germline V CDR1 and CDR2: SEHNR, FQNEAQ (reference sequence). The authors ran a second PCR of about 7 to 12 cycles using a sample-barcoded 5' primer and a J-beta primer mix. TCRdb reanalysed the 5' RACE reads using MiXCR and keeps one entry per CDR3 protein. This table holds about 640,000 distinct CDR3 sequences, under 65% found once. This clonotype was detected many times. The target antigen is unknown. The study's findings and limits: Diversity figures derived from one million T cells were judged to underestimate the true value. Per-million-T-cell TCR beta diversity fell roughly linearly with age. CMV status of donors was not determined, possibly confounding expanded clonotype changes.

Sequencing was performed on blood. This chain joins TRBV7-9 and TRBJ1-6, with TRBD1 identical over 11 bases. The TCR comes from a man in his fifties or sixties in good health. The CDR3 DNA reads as TGTGCCAGCAGCTTAGAGGCCGGGACAGGGGGGTCACCCCTCCACTTT. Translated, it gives CASSLEAGTGGSPLHF.